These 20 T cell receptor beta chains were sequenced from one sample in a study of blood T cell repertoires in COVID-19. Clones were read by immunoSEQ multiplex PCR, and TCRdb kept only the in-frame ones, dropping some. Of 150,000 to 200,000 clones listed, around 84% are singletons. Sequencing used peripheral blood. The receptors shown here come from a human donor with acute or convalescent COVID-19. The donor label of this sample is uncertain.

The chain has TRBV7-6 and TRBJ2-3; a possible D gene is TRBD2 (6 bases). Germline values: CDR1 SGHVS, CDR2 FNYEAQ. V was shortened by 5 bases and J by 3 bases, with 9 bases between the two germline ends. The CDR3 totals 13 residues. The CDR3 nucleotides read TGTGCCAGCAGCCCCGGGGGAACAGATACGCAGTATTTT. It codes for CASSPGGTDTQYF.

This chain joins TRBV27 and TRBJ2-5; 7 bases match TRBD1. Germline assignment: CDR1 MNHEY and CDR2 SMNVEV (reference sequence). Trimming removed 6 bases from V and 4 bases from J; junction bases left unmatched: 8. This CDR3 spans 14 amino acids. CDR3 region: CASRTGRLAETQYF. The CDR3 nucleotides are TGTGCCAGCAGGACAGGGCGGCTGGCAGAGACCCAGTACTTC.

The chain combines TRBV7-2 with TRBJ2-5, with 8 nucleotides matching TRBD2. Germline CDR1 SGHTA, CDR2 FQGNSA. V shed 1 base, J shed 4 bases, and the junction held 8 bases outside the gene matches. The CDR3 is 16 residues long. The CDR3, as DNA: TGTGCCAGCAGCTTAGTTGCGGGGGGATTCTTAGAGACCCAGTACTTC. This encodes CASSLVAGGFLETQYF.

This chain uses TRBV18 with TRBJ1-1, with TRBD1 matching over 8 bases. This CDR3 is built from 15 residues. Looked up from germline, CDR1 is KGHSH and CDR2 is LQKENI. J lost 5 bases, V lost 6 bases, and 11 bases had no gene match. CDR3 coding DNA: TGTGCCAGCTCCAACCTCGGACAGGGACAAACTGAAGCTTTCTTT. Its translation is CASSNLGQGQTEAFF. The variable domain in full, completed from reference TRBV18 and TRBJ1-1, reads NAGVMQNPRHLVRRRGQEARLRCSPMKGHSHVYWYRQLPEEGLKFMVYLQKENIIDESGMPKERFSAEFPKEGPSILRIQQVVRGDSAAYFCASSNLGQGQTEAFFGQGTRLTVV.

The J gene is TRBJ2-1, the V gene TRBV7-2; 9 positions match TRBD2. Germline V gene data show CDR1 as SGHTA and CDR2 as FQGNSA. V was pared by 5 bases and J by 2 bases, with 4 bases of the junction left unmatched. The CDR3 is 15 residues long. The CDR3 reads CASSRSGGPYNEQFF. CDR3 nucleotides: TGTGCCAGCAGCAGAAGCGGGGGGCCCTACAATGAGCAGTTCTTC.

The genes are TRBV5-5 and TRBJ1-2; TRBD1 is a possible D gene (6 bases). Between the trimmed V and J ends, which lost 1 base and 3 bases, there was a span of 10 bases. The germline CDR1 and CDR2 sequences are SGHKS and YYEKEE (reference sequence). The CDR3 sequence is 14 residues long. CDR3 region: CASSLWYRDYGYTF. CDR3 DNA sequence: TGTGCCAGCAGCTTGTGGTACAGGGACTATGGCTACACCTTC.

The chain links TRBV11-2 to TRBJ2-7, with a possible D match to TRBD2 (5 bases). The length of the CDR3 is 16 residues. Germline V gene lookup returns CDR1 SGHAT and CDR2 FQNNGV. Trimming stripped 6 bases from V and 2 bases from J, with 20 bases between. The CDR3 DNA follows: TGTGCCAGCAGACCCTTCGGGGTGGGGAGAACCTACGAGCAGTACTTC. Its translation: CASRPFGVGRTYEQYF.

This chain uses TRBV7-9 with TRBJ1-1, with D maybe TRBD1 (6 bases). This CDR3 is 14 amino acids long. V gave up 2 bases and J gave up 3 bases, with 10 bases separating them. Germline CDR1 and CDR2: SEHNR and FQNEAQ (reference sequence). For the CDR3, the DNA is TGTGCCAGCAGCTTATCGGGGGGCCACACTGAAGCTTTCTTT. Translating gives CASSLSGGHTEAFF.

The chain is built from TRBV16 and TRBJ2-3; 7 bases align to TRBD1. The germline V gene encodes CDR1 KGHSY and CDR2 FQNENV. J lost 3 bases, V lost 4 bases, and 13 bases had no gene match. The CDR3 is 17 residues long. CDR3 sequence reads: CASSLFGQATGTDTQYF. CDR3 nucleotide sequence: TGTGCCAGCAGCCTTTTCGGACAGGCTACTGGGACAGATACGCAGTATTTT. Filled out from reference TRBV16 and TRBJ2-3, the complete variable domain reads GEEVAQTPKHLVRGEGQKAKLYCAPIKGHSYVFWYQQVLKNEFKFLISFQNENVFDETGMPKERFSAKCLPNSPCSLEIQATKLEDSAVYFCASSLFGQATGTDTQYFGPGTRLTVL.

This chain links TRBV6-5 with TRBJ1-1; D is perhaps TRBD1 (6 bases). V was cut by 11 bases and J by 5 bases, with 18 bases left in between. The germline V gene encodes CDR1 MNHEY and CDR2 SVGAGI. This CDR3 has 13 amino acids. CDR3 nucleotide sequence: TGTGCCGGTAGAATTTACAGGGAGACTGAAGCTTTCTTT. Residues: CAGRIYRETEAFF.

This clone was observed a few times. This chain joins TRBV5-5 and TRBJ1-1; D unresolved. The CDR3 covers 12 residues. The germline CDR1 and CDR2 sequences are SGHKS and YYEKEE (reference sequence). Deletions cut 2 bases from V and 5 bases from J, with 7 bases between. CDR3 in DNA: TGTGCCAGCAGCTTTACTATGACTGAAGCTTTCTTT. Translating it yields CASSFTMTEAFF.

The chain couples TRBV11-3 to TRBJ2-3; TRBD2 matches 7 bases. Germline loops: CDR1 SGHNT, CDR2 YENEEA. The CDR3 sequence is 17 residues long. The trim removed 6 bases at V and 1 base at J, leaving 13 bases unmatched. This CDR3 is CASRQRASGSGTDTQYF. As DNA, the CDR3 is TGTGCCAGCAGACAGCGGGCTAGCGGATCTGGCACAGATACGCAGTATTTT.

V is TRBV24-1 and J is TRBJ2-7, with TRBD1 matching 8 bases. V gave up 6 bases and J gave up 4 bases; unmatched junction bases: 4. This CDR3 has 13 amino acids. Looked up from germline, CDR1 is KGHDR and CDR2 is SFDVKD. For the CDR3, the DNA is TGTGCCACCAGTCAGGGGGCGCAGTACGAGCAGTACTTC. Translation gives CATSQGAQYEQYF.

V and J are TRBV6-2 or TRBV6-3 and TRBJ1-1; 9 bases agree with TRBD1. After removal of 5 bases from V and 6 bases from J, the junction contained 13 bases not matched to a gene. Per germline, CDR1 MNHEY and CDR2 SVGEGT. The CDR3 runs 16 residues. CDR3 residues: CASSRPAGTGLPEAFF. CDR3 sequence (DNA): TGTGCCAGCAGTCGACCCGCCGGGACAGGGCTCCCTGAAGCTTTCTTT.

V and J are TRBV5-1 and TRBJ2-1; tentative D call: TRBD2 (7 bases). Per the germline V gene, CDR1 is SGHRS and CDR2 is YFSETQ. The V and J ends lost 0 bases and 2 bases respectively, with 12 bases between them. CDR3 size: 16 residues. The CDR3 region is CASSLGGGETYNEQFF. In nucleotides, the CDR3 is TGCGCCAGCAGCTTGGGCGGGGGCGAAACCTACAATGAGCAGTTCTTC.

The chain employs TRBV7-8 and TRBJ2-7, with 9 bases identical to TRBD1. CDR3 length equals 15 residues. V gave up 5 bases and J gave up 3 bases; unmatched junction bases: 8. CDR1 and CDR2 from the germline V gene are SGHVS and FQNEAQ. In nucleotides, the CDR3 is TGTGCCAGCAGCCACCTAGGACAGGGGTTCTACGAGCAGTACTTC. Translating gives CASSHLGQGFYEQYF.

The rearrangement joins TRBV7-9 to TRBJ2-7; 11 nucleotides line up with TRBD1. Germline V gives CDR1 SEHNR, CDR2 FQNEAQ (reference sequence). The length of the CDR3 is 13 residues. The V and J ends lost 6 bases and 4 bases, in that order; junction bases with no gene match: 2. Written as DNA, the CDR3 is TGTGCCAGCAGGGGACAGGGGGGTTACGAGCAGTACTTC. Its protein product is CASRGQGGYEQYF.

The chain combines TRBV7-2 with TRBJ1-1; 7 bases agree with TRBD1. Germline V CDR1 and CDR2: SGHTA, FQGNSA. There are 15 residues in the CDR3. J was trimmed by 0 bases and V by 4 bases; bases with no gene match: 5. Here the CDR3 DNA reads TGTGCCAGCAGCTCTCCAGGGGGAGTGAACACTGAAGCTTTCTTT. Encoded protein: CASSSPGGVNTEAFF.

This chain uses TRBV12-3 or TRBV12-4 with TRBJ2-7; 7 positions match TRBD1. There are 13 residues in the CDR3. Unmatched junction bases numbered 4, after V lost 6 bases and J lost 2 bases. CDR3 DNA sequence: TGTGCCAGCAGACGGACAGGCACCTACGAGCAGTACTTC. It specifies CASRRTGTYEQYF.

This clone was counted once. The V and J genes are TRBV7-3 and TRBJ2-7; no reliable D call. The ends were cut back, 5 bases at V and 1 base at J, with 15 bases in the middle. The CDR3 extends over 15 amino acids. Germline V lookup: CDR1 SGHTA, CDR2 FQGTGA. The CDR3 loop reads CASSLMSGSSYEQYF. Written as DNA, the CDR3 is TGTGCCAGCAGCCTCATGTCCGGGTCGTCCTACGAGCAGTACTTC.